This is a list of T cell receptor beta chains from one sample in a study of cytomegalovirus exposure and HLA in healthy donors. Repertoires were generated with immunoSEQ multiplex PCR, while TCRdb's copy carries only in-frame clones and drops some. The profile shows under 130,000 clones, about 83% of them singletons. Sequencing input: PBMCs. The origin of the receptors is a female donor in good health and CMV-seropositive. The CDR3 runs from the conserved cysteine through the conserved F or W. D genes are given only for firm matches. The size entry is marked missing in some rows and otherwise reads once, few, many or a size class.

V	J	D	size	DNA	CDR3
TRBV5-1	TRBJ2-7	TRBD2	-	TGCGCCAGCAGGAGGGGAGGGGACTACGAGCAGTACTTC	CASRRGGDYEQYF
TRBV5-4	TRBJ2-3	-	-	TGTGCCAGCAGCTCCGGGACTCAAGGAAGAGATACGCAGTATTTT	CASSSGTQGRDTQYF
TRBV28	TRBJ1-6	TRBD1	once	TGTGCCACCCGGAGGCAGGGGGCCAGCTCCTATAATTCACCCCTCCACTTT	CATRRQGASSYNSPLHF
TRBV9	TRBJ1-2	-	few	TGTGCCAGCAGCGTAGAAATTGGGGGGATATTCTATGGCTACACCTTC	CASSVEIGGIFYGYTF
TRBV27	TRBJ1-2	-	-	TGTGCCAGCAGTTTTCCGGGGTGGAGGGGCTACACCTTC	CASSFPGWRGYTF
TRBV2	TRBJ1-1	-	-	TGTGCCAGCTACCAGGGACACCGGAACACTGAAGCTTTCTTT	CASYQGHRNTEAFF
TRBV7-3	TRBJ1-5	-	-	TGTGCCAGCAGCTTGGGAGGGCATCAGCCCCAGCATTTT	CASSLGGHQPQHF
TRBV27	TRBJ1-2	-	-	TGTGCCAGCAGGGACAGTAACTATGGCTACACCTTC	CASRDSNYGYTF
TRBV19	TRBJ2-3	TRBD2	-	TGTGCCAGTAGTAGCCGGGCGGGAGGTAGCACAGATACGCAGTATTTT	CASSSRAGGSTDTQYF
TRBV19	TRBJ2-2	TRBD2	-	TGTGCCAGTAGTCGAATGAGCGGGGGGGCCGGGAGGACCGGGGAGCTGTTTTTT	CASSRMSGGAGRTGELFF
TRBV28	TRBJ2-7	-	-	TGTGCCAGCAGCGATCTGAGCTCCTACGAGCAGTACTTC	CASSDLSSYEQYF
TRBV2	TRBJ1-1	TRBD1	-	TGTGCCAGCAAGGGACAGTCGACTATGAACACTGAAGCTTTCTTT	CASKGQSTMNTEAFF
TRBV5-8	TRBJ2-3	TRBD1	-	TGTGCCAGCAGCCAAGGGACAGTAACGGGCACAGATACGCAGTATTTT	CASSQGTVTGTDTQYF
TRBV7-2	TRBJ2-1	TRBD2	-	TGCGCCAGCAGCTTAGGTAGCGGGCGGAGAAATGAGCAGTTCTTC	CASSLGSGRRNEQFF
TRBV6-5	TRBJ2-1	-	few	TGTGCCAGCACTTACGTTCAGGCCAATGAGCAGTTCTTC	CASTYVQANEQFF
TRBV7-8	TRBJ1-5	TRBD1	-	TGTGCCAGCAGCTTTGACAGGGCCCTCGGGGGGCCCCAGCATTTT	CASSFDRALGGPQHF
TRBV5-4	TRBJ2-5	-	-	TGTGCCAGCAGCCCGGTACAGGGGAGGAGAGAGACCCAGTACTTC	CASSPVQGRRETQYF
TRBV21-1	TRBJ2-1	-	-	TGTGCCAGCAGCAAAAGGACAGGGGGGGGCAATGAGCAGTTCTTC	CASSKRTGGGNEQFF
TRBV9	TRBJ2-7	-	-	TGTGCCAGAATAGGAGGTAACTACGAGCAGTACTTC	CARIGGNYEQYF
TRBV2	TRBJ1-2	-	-	TGTGCCAGCAGGACAGCGTTCGCGTATGGCTACACCTTC	CASRTAFAYGYTF
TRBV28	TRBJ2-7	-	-	TGTGCCAGCAGTTCGGGACAAACCTACGAGCAGTACTTC	CASSSGQTYEQYF
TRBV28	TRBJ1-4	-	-	TGTGCCAGCAGTTTACAGGGAAATGAAAAACTGTTTTTT	CASSLQGNEKLFF
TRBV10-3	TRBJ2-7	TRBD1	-	TGTGCCATCAGTCAACACGGGGCGGGACAGGGAACCTACGAGCAGTACTTC	CAISQHGAGQGTYEQYF
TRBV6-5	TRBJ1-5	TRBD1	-	TGTGCCAGCAGCCTCGACAGGGACCGCAATCAGCCCCAGCATTTT	CASSLDRDRNQPQHF
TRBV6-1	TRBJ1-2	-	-	TGTGCCAGCAGTGATGCCAGGGGCTATGGCTACACCTTC	CASSDARGYGYTF
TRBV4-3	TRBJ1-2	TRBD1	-	TGCGCCAGCAGCCAGATGCCCCTAGGACAGGGGACGCCAATCTCCTATGGCTACACCTTC	CASSQMPLGQGTPISYGYTF
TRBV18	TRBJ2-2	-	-	TGTGCCAGCTCACCTACTTCGGGACTGAACACCGGGGAGCTGTTTTTT	CASSPTSGLNTGELFF
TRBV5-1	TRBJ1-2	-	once	TGCGCCAGCAGCTTTCCAAAGGAGGGGCAACACTACACCTTC	CASSFPKEGQHYTF
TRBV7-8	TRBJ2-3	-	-	TGTGCCAGCAGCTTAGTTGGTAGCGCGACAGATACGCAGTATTTT	CASSLVGSATDTQYF
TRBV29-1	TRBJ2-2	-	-	TGCAGCGTTGCGTCGGGACAGGGTGCGAGCGGGAGGCCAGACACCGGGGAGCTGTTTTTT	CSVASGQGASGRPDTGELFF
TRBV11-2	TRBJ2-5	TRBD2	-	TGTGCCAGCAGCTTTAGGGTAGCGGGGACCAAAGAGACCCAGTACTTC	CASSFRVAGTKETQYF
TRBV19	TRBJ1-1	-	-	TGTGCCAGTAGATTAACAGCGGTCGTGAACACTGAAGCTTTCTTT	CASRLTAVVNTEAFF
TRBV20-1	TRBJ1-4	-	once	TGCAGTGCTAAGACTGTTGAAAAACTGTTTTTT	CSAKTVEKLFF
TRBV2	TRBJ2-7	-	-	TGTGCCAGCAGAGGGGGAGCGGCCTACGAGCAGTACTTC	CASRGGAAYEQYF
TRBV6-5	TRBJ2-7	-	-	TGTGCCAGCAGTTTGTCGGCAGGGGTGACCTACGAGCAGTACTTC	CASSLSAGVTYEQYF
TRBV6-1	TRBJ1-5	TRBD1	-	TGTGCCAGCAGTGAATCACAGGGGGCCGTTTATAGCAATCAGCCCCAGCATTTT	CASSESQGAVYSNQPQHF
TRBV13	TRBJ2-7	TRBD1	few	TGTGCCAGCAGCTCCGGGACAGGGGGTCGCGAGCAGTACTTC	CASSSGTGGREQYF
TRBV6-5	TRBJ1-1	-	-	TGTGCCAGCAGTTACTCAAAAATTTCGAGGTCCCCGAAGTTTTTT	CASSYSKISRSPKFF
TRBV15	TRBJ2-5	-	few	TGTGCCACCAGCAGAGGTCTGCAAGAGACCCAGTACTTC	CATSRGLQETQYF
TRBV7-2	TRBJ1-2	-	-	TGTGCCAGCAGCCACCCTCCCGGTGGCTACACCTTC	CASSHPPGGYTF
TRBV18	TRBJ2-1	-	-	TGTGCCAGCTCACCACCTAACTATACCCCCTACAATGAGCAGTTCTTC	CASSPPNYTPYNEQFF
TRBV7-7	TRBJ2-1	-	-	TGTGCTAGCAGCTTAGCCCCTACCAGGGCGTACAATGAGCAGTTCTTC	CASSLAPTRAYNEQFF
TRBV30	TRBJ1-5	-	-	TGTGCCTGGAGCCGTGTGTTGGGACTGAGGAATCAGCCCCAGCATTTT	CAWSRVLGLRNQPQHF
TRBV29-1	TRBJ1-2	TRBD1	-	TGCAGCGTTGAACGGGGCCAGGGGGATCTATTAACCTTC	CSVERGQGDLLTF
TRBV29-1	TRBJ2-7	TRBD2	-	TGCAGCGTTGGTCCCGGACTAGCGGGTACCTACGAGCAGTACTTC	CSVGPGLAGTYEQYF
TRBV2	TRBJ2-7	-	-	TGTGCCAGCTCCATTACAGGGAGCGAGCAGTACTTC	CASSITGSEQYF
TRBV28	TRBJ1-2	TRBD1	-	TGTGCCAGCAGGGGACAGGCAAACTATGGCTACACCTTC	CASRGQANYGYTF
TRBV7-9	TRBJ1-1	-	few	TGTGCCAGCAGCTTAGTGGGAAGCGGACGTATGAACACTGAAGCTTTCTTT	CASSLVGSGRMNTEAFF
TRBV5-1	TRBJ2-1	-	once	TGCGCCAGCAGCCGGACGTGGGCGGGCTACAATGAGCAGTTCTTC	CASSRTWAGYNEQFF
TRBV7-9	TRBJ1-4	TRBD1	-	TGTGCCAGCAGCTCGACAGGGGGGAATGAAAAACTGTTTTTT	CASSSTGGNEKLFF
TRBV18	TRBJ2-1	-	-	TGTGCCAGCTCTCCTATGAAGTCTAGCATTGAGCAGTTCTTC	CASSPMKSSIEQFF
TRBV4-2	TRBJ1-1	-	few	TGTGCCAGCAGCCAAGCTACCGGGGTGAACACTGAAGCTTTCTTT	CASSQATGVNTEAFF
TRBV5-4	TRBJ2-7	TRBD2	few	TGTGCCAGCAGCTCAAGGGCGGCTAGCGGGGGGTACGAGCAGTACTTC	CASSSRAASGGYEQYF
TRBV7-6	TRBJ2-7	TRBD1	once	TGTGCCAGCAGCCCTAGGACAGGGGGCCCCTACGAGCAGTACTTC	CASSPRTGGPYEQYF
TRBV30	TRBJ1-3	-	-	TGTGCCTTTTGGGACTGGGCCGGAAACACCATATATTTT	CAFWDWAGNTIYF
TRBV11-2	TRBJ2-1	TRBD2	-	TGTGCCAGCAGCTTCCCGGAGGCGGGGGGAACCTACAATGAGCAGTTCTTC	CASSFPEAGGTYNEQFF
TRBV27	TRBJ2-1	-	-	TGTGCCAGCAGTAGGAGCCCTTTCAATGAGCAGTTCTTC	CASSRSPFNEQFF
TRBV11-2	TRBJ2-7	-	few	TGTGCCAGCAGCTTAGGAGGTTCCGAGCAGTACTTC	CASSLGGSEQYF
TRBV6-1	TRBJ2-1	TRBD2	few	TGTGCCAGCAGTGATGGTAGCGGGTCCTACAATGAGCAGTTCTTC	CASSDGSGSYNEQFF